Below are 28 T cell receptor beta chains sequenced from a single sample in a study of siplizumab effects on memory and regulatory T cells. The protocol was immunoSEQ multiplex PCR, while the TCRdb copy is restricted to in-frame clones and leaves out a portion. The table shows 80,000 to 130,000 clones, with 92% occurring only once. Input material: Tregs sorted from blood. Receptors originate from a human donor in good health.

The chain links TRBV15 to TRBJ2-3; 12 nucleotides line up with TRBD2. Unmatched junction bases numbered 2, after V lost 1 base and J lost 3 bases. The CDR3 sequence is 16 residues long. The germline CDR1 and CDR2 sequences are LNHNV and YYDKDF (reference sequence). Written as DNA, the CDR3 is TGTGCCACCAGCAGAGCGCTAGCGGGAGGGACAGATACGCAGTATTTT. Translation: CATSRALAGGTDTQYF.

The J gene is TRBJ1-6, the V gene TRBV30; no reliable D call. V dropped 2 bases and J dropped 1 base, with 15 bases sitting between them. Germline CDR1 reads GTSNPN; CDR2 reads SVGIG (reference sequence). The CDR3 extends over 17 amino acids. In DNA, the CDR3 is TGTGCCTGGAGTCTCCGAGGCCGGAGTTCCTATAATTCACCCCTCCACTTT. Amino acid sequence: CAWSLRGRSSYNSPLHF.

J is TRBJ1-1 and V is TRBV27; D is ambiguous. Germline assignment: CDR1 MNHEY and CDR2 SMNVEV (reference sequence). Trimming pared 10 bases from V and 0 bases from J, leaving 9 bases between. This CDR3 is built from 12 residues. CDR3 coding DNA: TGTGCCACTCGGACGGTGAACACTGAAGCTTTCTTT. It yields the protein CATRTVNTEAFF.

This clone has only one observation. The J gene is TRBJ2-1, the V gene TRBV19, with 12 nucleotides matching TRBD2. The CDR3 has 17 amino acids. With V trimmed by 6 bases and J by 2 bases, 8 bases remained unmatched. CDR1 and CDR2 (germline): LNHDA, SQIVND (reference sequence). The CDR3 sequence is CASRRNLAGGPYNEQFF. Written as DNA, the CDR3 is TGTGCCAGTAGGAGAAACCTAGCGGGAGGGCCCTACAATGAGCAGTTCTTC.

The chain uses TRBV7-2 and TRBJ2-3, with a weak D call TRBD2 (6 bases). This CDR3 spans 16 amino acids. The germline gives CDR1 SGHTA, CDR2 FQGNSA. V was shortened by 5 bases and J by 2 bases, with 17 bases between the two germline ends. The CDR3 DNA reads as TGTGCCAGCAGCCCCCGATTAGCGGCATCCACAGATACGCAGTATTTT. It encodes CASSPRLAASTDTQYF. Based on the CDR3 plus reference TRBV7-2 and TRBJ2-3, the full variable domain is GAGVSQSPSNKVTEKGKDVELRCDPISGHTALYWYRQSLGQGLEFLIYFQGNSAPDKSGLPSDRFSAERTGGSVSTLTIQRTQQEDSAVYLCASSPRLAASTDTQYFGPGTRLTVL.

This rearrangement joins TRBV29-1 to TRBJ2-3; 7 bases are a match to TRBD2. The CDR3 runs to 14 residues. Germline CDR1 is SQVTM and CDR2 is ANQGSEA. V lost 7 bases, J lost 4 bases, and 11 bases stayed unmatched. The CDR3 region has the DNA TGCAGCGCGGATTTGGGGGGGTATTCAGATACGCAGTATTTT. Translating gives CSADLGGYSDTQYF.

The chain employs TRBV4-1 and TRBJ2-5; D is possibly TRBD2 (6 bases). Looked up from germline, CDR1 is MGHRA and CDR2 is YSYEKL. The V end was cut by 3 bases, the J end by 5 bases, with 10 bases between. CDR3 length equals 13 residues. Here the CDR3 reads CASSQPREETQYF. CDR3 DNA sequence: TGCGCCAGCAGCCAGCCTCGGGAGGAGACCCAGTACTTC.

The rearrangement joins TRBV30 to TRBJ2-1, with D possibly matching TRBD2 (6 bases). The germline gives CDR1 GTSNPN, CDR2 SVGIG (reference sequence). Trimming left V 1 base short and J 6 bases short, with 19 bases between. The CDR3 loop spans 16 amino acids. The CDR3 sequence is CAWSALLRDFGNEQFF. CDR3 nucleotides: TGTGCCTGGAGTGCCCTTCTGCGGGACTTCGGCAATGAGCAGTTCTTC.

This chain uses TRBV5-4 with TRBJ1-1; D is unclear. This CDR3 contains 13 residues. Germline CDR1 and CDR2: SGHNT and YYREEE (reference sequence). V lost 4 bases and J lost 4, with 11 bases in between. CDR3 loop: CASSRGRATEAFF. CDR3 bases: TGTGCCAGCAGCCGGGGAAGGGCCACTGAAGCTTTCTTT.

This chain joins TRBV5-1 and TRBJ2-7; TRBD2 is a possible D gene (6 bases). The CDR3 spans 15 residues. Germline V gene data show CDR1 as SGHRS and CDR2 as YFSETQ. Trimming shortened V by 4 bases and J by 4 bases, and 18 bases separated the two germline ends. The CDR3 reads CASSHLAEGLYEQYF. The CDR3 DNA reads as TGCGCCAGCAGCCACCTCGCGGAGGGTTTATACGAGCAGTACTTC.

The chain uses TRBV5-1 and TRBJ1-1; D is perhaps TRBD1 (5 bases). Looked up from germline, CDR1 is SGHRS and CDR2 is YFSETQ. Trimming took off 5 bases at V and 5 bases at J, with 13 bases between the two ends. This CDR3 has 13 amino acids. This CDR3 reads CASSRGLGTEAFF. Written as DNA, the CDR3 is TGCGCCAGCAGTCGGGGCCTGGGGACTGAAGCTTTCTTT.

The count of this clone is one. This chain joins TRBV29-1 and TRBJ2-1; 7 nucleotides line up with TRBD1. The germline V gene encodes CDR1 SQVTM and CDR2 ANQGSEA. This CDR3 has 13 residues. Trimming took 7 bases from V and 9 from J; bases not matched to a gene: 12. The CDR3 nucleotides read TGCAGCGGCCGGACGACAGGGAGCCGTGAGCAGTTCTTC. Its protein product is CSGRTTGSREQFF.

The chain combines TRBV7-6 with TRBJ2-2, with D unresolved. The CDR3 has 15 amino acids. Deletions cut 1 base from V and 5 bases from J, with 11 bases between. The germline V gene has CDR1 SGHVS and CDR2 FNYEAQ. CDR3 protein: CASSLGLLGTGELFF. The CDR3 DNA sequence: TGTGCCAGCAGCTTAGGTCTACTGGGAACCGGGGAGCTGTTTTTT.

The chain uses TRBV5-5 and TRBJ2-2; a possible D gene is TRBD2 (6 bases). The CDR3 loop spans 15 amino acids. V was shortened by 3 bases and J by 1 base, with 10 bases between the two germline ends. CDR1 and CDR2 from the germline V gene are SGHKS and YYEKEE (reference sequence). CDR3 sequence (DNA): TGTGCCAGCAGCTCGGGGGAGAAGAACACCGGGGAGCTGTTTTTT. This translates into CASSSGEKNTGELFF.

Written as DNA, the CDR3 is TGTGCCAGTAGTATTAAGTATGAGCAGTTCTTC. This encodes CASSIKYEQFF. The chain is built from TRBV19 and TRBJ2-1; D is undetermined. The germline V gene encodes CDR1 LNHDA and CDR2 SQIVND (reference sequence). Trimming took off 3 bases at V and 8 bases at J, with 5 bases between the two ends. This CDR3 is built from 11 residues.

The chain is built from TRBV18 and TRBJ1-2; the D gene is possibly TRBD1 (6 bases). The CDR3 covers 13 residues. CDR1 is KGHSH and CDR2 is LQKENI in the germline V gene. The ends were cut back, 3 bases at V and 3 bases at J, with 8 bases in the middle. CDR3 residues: CASSPNRDYGYTF. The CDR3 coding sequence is TGTGCCAGCTCACCCAACAGGGACTATGGCTACACCTTC.

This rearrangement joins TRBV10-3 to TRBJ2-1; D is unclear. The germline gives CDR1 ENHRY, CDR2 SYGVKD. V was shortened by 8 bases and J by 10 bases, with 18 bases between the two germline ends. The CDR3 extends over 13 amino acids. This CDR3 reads CAISRELLGEQFF. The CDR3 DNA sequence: TGTGCCATCTCTAGGGAACTCCTTGGGGAGCAGTTCTTC.

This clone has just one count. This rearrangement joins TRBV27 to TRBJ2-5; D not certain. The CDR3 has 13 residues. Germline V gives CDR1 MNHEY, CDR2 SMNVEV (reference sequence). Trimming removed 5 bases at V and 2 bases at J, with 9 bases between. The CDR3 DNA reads TGTGCCAGCAGTCCCAATAGGCAAGAGACCCAGTACTTC. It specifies CASSPNRQETQYF.

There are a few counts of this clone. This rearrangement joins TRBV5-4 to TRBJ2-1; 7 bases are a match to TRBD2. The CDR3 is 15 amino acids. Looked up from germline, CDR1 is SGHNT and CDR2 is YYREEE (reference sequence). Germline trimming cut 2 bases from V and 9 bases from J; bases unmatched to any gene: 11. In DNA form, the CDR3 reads TGTGCCAGCAGCTTCCCCGGGGGGAGGGCCTCTGAGCAGTTCTTC. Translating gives CASSFPGGRASEQFF.

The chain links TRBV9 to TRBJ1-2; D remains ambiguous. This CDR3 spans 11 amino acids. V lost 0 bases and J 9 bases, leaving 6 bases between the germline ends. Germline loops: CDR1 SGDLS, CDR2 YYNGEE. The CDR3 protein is CASSVGSRYTF. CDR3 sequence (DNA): TGTGCCAGCAGCGTAGGAAGCCGCTACACCTTC.

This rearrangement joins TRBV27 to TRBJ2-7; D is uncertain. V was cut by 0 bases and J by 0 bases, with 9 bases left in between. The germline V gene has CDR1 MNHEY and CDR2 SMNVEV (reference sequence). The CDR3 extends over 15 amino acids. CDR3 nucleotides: TGTGCCAGCAGTTTATCCCGGCGGAGCTCCTACGAGCAGTACTTC. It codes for CASSLSRRSSYEQYF.

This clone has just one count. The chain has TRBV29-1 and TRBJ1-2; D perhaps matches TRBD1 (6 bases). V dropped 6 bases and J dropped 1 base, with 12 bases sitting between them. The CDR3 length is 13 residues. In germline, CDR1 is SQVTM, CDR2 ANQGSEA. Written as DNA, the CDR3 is TGCAGCGTAGGTAACAGGGATAACTATGGCTACACCTTC. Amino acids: CSVGNRDNYGYTF.

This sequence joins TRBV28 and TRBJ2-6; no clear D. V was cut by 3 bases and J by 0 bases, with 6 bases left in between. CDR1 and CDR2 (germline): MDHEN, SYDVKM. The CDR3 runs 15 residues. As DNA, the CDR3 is TGTGCCAGCAGTTTTTGGCGCTCTGGGGCCAACGTCCTGACTTTC. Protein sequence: CASSFWRSGANVLTF. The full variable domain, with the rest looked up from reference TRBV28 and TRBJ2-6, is DVKVTQSSRYLVKRTGEKVFLECVQDMDHENMFWYRQDPGLGLRLIYFSYDVKMKEKGDIPEGYSVSREKKERFSLILESASTNQTSMYLCASSFWRSGANVLTFGAGSRLTVL.

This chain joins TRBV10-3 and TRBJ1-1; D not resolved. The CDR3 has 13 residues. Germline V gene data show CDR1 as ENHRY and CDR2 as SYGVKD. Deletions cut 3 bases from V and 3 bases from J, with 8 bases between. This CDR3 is CAISDRVYTEAFF. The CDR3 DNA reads TGTGCCATCAGTGACCGAGTATACACTGAAGCTTTCTTT.

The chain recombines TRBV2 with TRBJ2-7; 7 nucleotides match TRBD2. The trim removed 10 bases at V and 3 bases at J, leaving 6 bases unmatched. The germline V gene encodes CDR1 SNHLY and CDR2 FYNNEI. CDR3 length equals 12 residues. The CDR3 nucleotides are TGTGCCACCACGGGGGAGGGCTACGAGCAGTACTTC. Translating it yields CATTGEGYEQYF.

CDR3 bases: TGTGCCAGCAGAAGGGAAGGACAGGTGAATCAGCCCCAGCATTTT. Translation: CASRREGQVNQPQHF. The gene calls are TRBV2 and TRBJ1-5, with TRBD1 matching 7 bases. Germline V gene sequence: CDR1 SNHLY, CDR2 FYNNEI. The ends lost 6 bases at V and 4 bases at J; junction bases unmatched: 9. CDR3 length: 15 amino acids.

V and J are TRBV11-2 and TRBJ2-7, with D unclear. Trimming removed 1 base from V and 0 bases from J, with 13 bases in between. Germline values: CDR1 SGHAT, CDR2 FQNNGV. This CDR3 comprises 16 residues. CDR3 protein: CASSLVGSFISYEQYF. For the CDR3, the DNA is TGTGCCAGCAGCTTAGTTGGTAGCTTTATCTCCTACGAGCAGTACTTC. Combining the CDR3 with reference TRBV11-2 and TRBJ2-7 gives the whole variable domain EAGVAQSPRYKIIEKRQSVAFWCNPISGHATLYWYQQILGQGPKLLIQFQNNGVVDDSQLPKDRFSAERLKGVDSTLKIQPAKLEDSAVYLCASSLVGSFISYEQYFGPGTRLTVT.

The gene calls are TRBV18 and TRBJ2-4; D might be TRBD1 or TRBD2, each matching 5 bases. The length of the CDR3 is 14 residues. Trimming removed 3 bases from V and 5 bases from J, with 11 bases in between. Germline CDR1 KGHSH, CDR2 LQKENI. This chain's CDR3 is CASSPGLGENIQYF. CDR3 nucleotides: TGTGCCAGCTCACCTGGACTGGGGGAAAACATTCAGTACTTC.